Sequencing of this T cell receptor beta chain was carried out in a study of a mutant IDH1 vaccine in newly diagnosed glioma. About the study: Vaccine administration was initiated 4-6 weeks following radiotherapy alone, or with temozolomide cycles.

This clone was counted once. The antigen remains undetermined. Generated by immunoSEQ multiplex PCR, the TCRdb table keeps only in-frame clones and is missing some. The sample consists of some 45,000 clones, around 83% of them appearing once. Time point denoted: week 35, safety follow-up. Every vaccine dose comprised 300 ug of mutant IDH1 20-mer peptide plus topical imiquimod. This CDR3 is built from 16 residues. Germline CDR1 reads SGHRS; CDR2 reads YFSETQ. Trimming cost V 5 bases and J 7 bases; bases outside gene matches: 16. The sequenced sample was PBMCs, obtained from a glioma patient whose treatment included an IDH1 peptide vaccine. This TCR was recovered from a woman aged 50 to 65 with glioma. The V gene is TRBV5-1, the J gene TRBJ2-5, with TRBD1 matching over 8 bases. Here the CDR3 DNA reads TGCGCCAGCAGTCTCGGGGCGGACAGGGCCCCGGGGACCCAGTACTTC. Encoded protein: CASSLGADRAPGTQYF.